This T cell receptor (beta chain) comes out of a study of blood T cells in healthy people across ages. A few counts support this clonotype. Its antigen is not identified. Together with a sample-barcoded 5' primer, a J-beta primer mix was included in a second PCR lasting roughly 6 to 12 cycles. TCRdb re-called the 5' RACE reads through MiXCR, storing one row per CDR3 protein. The top ten clones hold roughly a fifth of a sample with more than 650,000 distinct CDR3 sequences, about a fifth of them seen once. Total RNA extraction produced at least 5 micrograms (per sample) for the study. Study observations and caveats: Diversity of TCR beta correlated strongly with naive T cell percentage.

V lost 5 bases and J lost 5; bases outside the gene matches: 10. Looked up from germline, CDR1 is SNHLY and CDR2 is FYNNEI. The CDR3 is 15 residues long. The clonotype was recovered from a man between 65 and 85 years old in good health. What was sequenced was blood. V is TRBV2 and J is TRBJ1-2; 8 bases line up with TRBD1. The CDR3 DNA follows: TGTGCCAGCAGTCAAGGACAGGGCAGAGGTTATGGCTACACCTTC. Protein sequence: CASSQGQGRGYGYTF.